This TCR beta chain is from a study of blood T cell repertoires in COVID-19. Germline V gene lookup returns CDR1 SQVTM and CDR2 ANQGSEA. V was clipped by 6 bases and J by 2 bases; unmatched bases: 4. This CDR3 is built from 13 residues. Generated by immunoSEQ multiplex PCR, the TCRdb table keeps only in-frame clones and is missing some. The sample has some 460,000 clones, roughly 87% seen once. The TCR comes from a woman aged 18-29 years with acute COVID-19. The J gene is TRBJ2-5, the V gene TRBV29-1; 9 nucleotides align to TRBD2. Sequenced input: PBMCs or T cells enriched from blood (not recorded which). The CDR3 sequence: CSVATSGQETQYF. CDR3 bases: TGCAGCGTGGCGACTAGCGGACAAGAGACCCAGTACTTC.